A single sample is the source of the 23 T cell receptor beta chains below, sequenced in a study of beta chain features in type 1 diabetes. Antigens for these TCRs are unknown. The authors reverse transcribed all of the isolated RNA, so sequencing captured expressed TCRB transcripts. The data were produced by immunoSEQ multiplex PCR, yet TCRdb's version contains in-frame clones alone and is incomplete. The sample consists of 85,000 to 110,000 clones, under 30% of them appearing once. Study-wide results and limits: Type 1 diabetes patients had moderately but significantly shorter TCRB CDR3s in all four CD4+ subsets.

The specimen sequenced was central memory CD4+ T cells from blood. The receptors were gathered from a woman between 18 and 29 years old with type 1 diabetes.

This clone showed up just a few times. The rearrangement joins TRBV7-8 to TRBJ2-1; the match to TRBD2 covers 9 bases. The CDR3 sequence is 13 residues long. Per the germline V gene, CDR1 is SGHVS and CDR2 is FQNEAQ. J was trimmed by 13 bases and V by 5 bases; bases with no gene match: 9. The CDR3 here is CASSRERLAEQFF. CDR3 bases: TGTGCCAGCAGCAGAGAAAGACTAGCGGAACAGTTCTTC.

The V call is TRBV10-3, the J call TRBJ2-1, with D unresolved. Germline V gene sequence: CDR1 ENHRY, CDR2 SYGVKD. The CDR3 is 13 amino acids. Trimming removed 4 bases at V and 2 bases at J, with 6 bases between. The CDR3 loop is CAISGATYNEQFF. Written as DNA, the CDR3 is TGTGCCATCAGTGGGGCGACCTACAATGAGCAGTTCTTC.

This clone was seen a handful of times. This chain links TRBV5-8 with TRBJ2-2; the match to TRBD2 covers 14 bases. The trim removed 4 bases at V and 5 bases at J, leaving 7 bases unmatched. Per the germline V gene, CDR1 is SGHTS and CDR2 is YDEGEE. There are 17 residues in the CDR3. The CDR3: CASSRGLAGARTGELFF. DNA of the CDR3: TGTGCCAGCAGCCGGGGACTAGCGGGAGCCCGAACCGGGGAGCTGTTTTTT.

The chain is built from TRBV27 and TRBJ1-2; D may be TRBD1 (5 bases). In germline, CDR1 is MNHEY, CDR2 SMNVEV (reference sequence). Trimming stripped 5 bases from V and 7 bases from J, with 20 bases between. This CDR3 is 15 amino acids long. The CDR3 DNA sequence: TGTGCCAGCAGTATCTACCCAGCGGGGCGTGGTGGCTACACCTTC. The encoded protein is CASSIYPAGRGGYTF.

The chain combines TRBV28 with TRBJ1-5; 8 bases agree with TRBD1. The V gene's germline CDR1 is MDHEN and CDR2 SYDVKM. CDR3 length: 14 residues. Losses at the gene ends were 7 bases for V and 3 bases for J; bases not matched to a gene: 5. CDR3: CASIPGGTNQPQHF. In DNA, the CDR3 is TGTGCCAGCATCCCAGGGGGCACCAATCAGCCCCAGCATTTT.

The chain couples TRBV9 to TRBJ2-6; D not certain. Looked up from germline, CDR1 is SGDLS and CDR2 is YYNGEE. Trimming removed 4 bases at V and 0 bases at J, with 11 bases between. The CDR3 has 16 amino acids. The CDR3 region is CASSPYSTSGANVLTF. In nucleotides, the CDR3 is TGTGCCAGCAGCCCCTATTCCACCTCTGGGGCCAACGTCCTGACTTTC.

This rearrangement joins TRBV5-1 to TRBJ1-1; 8 bases map to TRBD1. The CDR3 is made up of 15 amino acids. Germline CDR1 is SGHRS and CDR2 is YFSETQ. The trim removed 0 bases at V and 6 bases at J, leaving 7 bases unmatched. CDR3 bases: TGCGCCAGCAGCTTGGGGGGGACAGGCTACTCTGAAGCTTTCTTT. Translated: CASSLGGTGYSEAFF.

This clone has only a few counts. The rearrangement joins TRBV6-1 to TRBJ1-5, with D possibly matching TRBD1 (5 bases). Per the germline V gene, CDR1 is MNHNS and CDR2 is SASEGT. CDR3 length: 15 residues. The V end lost 5 bases, the J end lost 1 base, and 12 bases lay between the germline ends. CDR3 amino acids: CASSPTDDSNQPQHF. The CDR3 bases are TGTGCCAGCAGTCCGACAGACGACAGCAATCAGCCCCAGCATTTT.

J is TRBJ2-2 and V is TRBV5-1; D perhaps matches TRBD2 (5 bases). The V gene's germline CDR1 is SGHRS and CDR2 YFSETQ. V lost 4 bases and J lost 1, with 5 bases in between. This CDR3 is 13 amino acids long. The CDR3 sequence: CASSGRNTGELFF. In DNA form, the CDR3 reads TGCGCCAGCAGCGGGAGGAACACCGGGGAGCTGTTTTTT.

CDR3 nucleotides: TGCAGCGTCATGACAGGGGCCAAAAACATTCAGTACTTC. The encoded protein is CSVMTGAKNIQYF. This rearrangement joins TRBV29-1 to TRBJ2-4; 7 bases are shared with TRBD1. Germline V gene lookup returns CDR1 SQVTM and CDR2 ANQGSEA. The V segment lost 6 bases and the J segment 1 base; nucleotides outside the gene matches: 3. The CDR3 is 13 residues long.

This clone has only a few counts. This rearrangement joins TRBV11-2 to TRBJ2-6; no reliable D call. Per germline, CDR1 SGHAT and CDR2 FQNNGV. V was cut by 6 bases and J by 0 bases, with 6 bases left in between. CDR3 length equals 14 residues. As DNA, the CDR3 is TGTGCCAGCAGTACTCCCTCTGGGGCCAACGTCCTGACTTTC. It encodes CASSTPSGANVLTF.

The rearrangement links TRBV7-9 to TRBJ2-1, with 7 bases that match TRBD2. The CDR3 consists of 15 residues. Per the germline V gene, CDR1 is SEHNR and CDR2 is FQNEAQ (reference sequence). V lost 4 bases and J lost 0; bases outside the gene matches: 3. The CDR3 loop is CASSSSGTSYNEQFF. In DNA, the CDR3 is TGTGCCAGCAGCTCCAGCGGGACCTCCTACAATGAGCAGTTCTTC.

This clone occurred a few times. The chain uses TRBV28 and TRBJ2-7, with 9 bases aligning to TRBD1. The V and J ends lost 5 bases and 2 bases, in that order; junction bases with no gene match: 7. CDR1 and CDR2 from the germline V gene are MDHEN and SYDVKM. The CDR3 is 15 residues long. The CDR3 DNA is TGTGCCAGCAGTCCATCCGGGACAGGGACCTACGAGCAGTACTTC. Translation gives CASSPSGTGTYEQYF. Filled out from reference TRBV28 and TRBJ2-7, the complete variable domain reads DVKVTQSSRYLVKRTGEKVFLECVQDMDHENMFWYRQDPGLGLRLIYFSYDVKMKEKGDIPEGYSVSREKKERFSLILESASTNQTSMYLCASSPSGTGTYEQYFGPGTRLTVT.

This clone occurred a few times. The chain uses TRBV11-2 and TRBJ2-5, with TRBD2 matching 7 bases. This CDR3 is 15 amino acids long. Losses at the gene ends were 5 bases for V and 2 bases for J; bases not matched to a gene: 8. Germline assignment: CDR1 SGHAT and CDR2 FQNNGV. The CDR3 here is CASSPAGGWQETQYF. The CDR3 DNA sequence: TGTGCCAGCAGCCCGGCCGGGGGGTGGCAAGAGACCCAGTACTTC.

The J gene is TRBJ2-1, the V gene TRBV5-1; 10 nucleotides line up with TRBD2. Germline V gene sequence: CDR1 SGHRS, CDR2 YFSETQ. The CDR3 contains 16 residues. Trimming cost V 4 bases and J 2 bases; bases outside gene matches: 6. In nucleotides, the CDR3 is TGCGCCAGCAGCGGAGGTGGGACTAGCGCCTACAATGAGCAGTTCTTC. Amino acid sequence: CASSGGGTSAYNEQFF.

This clone was observed a handful of times. The chain recombines TRBV5-4 with TRBJ1-2; a weak D match, TRBD1 (5 bases). CDR3 length: 13 residues. The V gene lost 2 bases and the J gene lost 4 bases, with 9 bases spanning the gap. The germline V gene encodes CDR1 SGHNT and CDR2 YYREEE (reference sequence). The CDR3 DNA reads TGTGCCAGCAGCTTCAAGGGGTCCTATGGCTACACCTTC. Its translation: CASSFKGSYGYTF. Using reference TRBV5-4 and TRBJ1-2 for the parts outside the CDR3, the full variable domain is ETGVTQSPTHLIKTRGQQVTLRCSSQSGHNTVSWYQQALGQGPQFIFQYYREEENGRGNFPPRFSGLQFPNYSSELNVNALELDDSALYLCASSFKGSYGYTFGSGTRLTVV.

This clone was detected a few times. The chain links TRBV2 to TRBJ2-5; tentatively, D is TRBD1 (5 bases). The CDR3 runs to 13 residues. Germline-derived CDR1 and CDR2 are SNHLY and FYNNEI. Trimming took 7 bases from V and 3 from J, leaving 12 bases between them. The CDR3 loop is CASNQGIEETQYF. The DNA of the CDR3 is TGTGCCAGCAACCAGGGTATCGAAGAGACCCAGTACTTC.

This chain links TRBV18 with TRBJ2-5, with a weak D call TRBD1 (5 bases). Germline CDR1 and CDR2: KGHSH and LQKENI. The V end was cut by 4 bases, the J end by 0 bases, with 6 bases between. This CDR3 region has 13 residues. The CDR3 DNA follows: TGTGCCAGCTCACGACAGAACCAAGAGACCCAGTACTTC. It encodes CASSRQNQETQYF. The full variable domain, in which reference TRBV18 and TRBJ2-5 provide the parts outside the CDR3, is NAGVMQNPRHLVRRRGQEARLRCSPMKGHSHVYWYRQLPEEGLKFMVYLQKENIIDESGMPKERFSAEFPKEGPSILRIQQVVRGDSAAYFCASSRQNQETQYFGPGTRLLVL.

The rearrangement uses TRBV30 and TRBJ1-2; TRBD1 matches at 11 bases. This CDR3 spans 14 amino acids. The junction had 8 bases not matched to a gene; V was cut back by 4 bases and J by 7 bases. Per the germline V gene, CDR1 is GTSNPN and CDR2 is SVGIG (reference sequence). The CDR3 DNA reads as TGTGCCTGGAATCACGGACAGGGGGCGGTTGGCTACACCTTC. Translating it yields CAWNHGQGAVGYTF. Full variable domain (rest looked up from reference TRBV30 and TRBJ1-2): SQTIHQWPATLVQPVGSPLSLECTVEGTSNPNLYWYRQAAGRGLQLLFYSVGIGQISSEVPQNLSASRPQDRQFILSSKKLLLSDSGFYLCAWNHGQGAVGYTFGSGTRLTVV.

The DNA for the CDR3 is TGTGCCAGCGGGGACAGGGCTGAAGCTTTCTTT. Residues: CASGDRAEAFF. V is TRBV6-1 and J is TRBJ1-1; 9 nucleotides align to TRBD1. CDR3 length: 11 amino acids. The V segment lost 8 bases and the J segment 6 bases; nucleotides outside the gene matches: 1. Germline V gene data show CDR1 as MNHNS and CDR2 as SASEGT.

This clone occurred a few times. In DNA, the CDR3 is TGTGCCAGCAGCTTGACAGGGGGGCGAATCACTGAAGCTTTCTTT. This codes for CASSLTGGRITEAFF. This chain links TRBV7-9 with TRBJ1-1; 9 bases are shared with TRBD1. V was pared by 3 bases and J by 4 bases, with 6 bases of the junction left unmatched. Per germline, CDR1 SEHNR and CDR2 FQNEAQ (reference sequence). This CDR3 has 15 amino acids.

The chain joins TRBV10-3 to TRBJ2-7; D not resolved. The CDR3 contains 13 residues. Germline V lookup: CDR1 ENHRY, CDR2 SYGVKD. V shed 2 bases and J shed 3 bases, with 8 bases lying between them. The CDR3 bases are TGTGCCATCAGTGAGGGGCAGGACTACGAGCAGTACGTC. It is translated as CAISEGQDYEQYV.

This clone was picked up a small number of times. The chain's CDR3 is CAWSVRGLGTDTQYF. The CDR3 nucleotides are TGTGCCTGGAGTGTACGAGGATTAGGCACAGATACGCAGTATTTT. The chain links TRBV30 to TRBJ2-3; D remains unclear. The CDR3 is made up of 15 amino acids. Germline V gives CDR1 GTSNPN, CDR2 SVGIG (reference sequence). The V end lost 0 bases, the J end lost 1 base, and 11 bases lay between the germline ends.